These 29 T cell receptor beta chains originate from one sample sequenced in a study of shared clonotypes between healthy human individuals. Profiled with immunoSEQ multiplex PCR; TCRdb holds only in-frame clones, not every one. The sample includes hundreds of thousands of clones, 55% to 85% of them seen just once. The sample consisted of memory CD4+ T cells sorted from blood. As to subset: CD45RA-negative fraction. The receptors derive from a woman in her thirties in good health.

The chain combines TRBV7-2 with TRBJ2-7, with TRBD1 as a possible D gene (7 bases). Trimming pared 2 bases from V and 3 bases from J, leaving 11 bases between. Germline loops: CDR1 SGHTA, CDR2 FQGNSA. The CDR3 runs 14 residues. The CDR3 nucleotides read TGTGCCAGCAGCTTACACAGGGGAGGCTACGAGCAGTACTTC. It is translated as CASSLHRGGYEQYF.

The J gene is TRBJ2-5, the V gene TRBV5-4, with no clear D. The CDR3 has 12 residues. CDR1 is SGHNT and CDR2 is YYREEE in the germline V gene (reference sequence). The ends were cut back, 1 base at V and 1 base at J, with 2 bases in the middle. The chain's CDR3 is CASSLPQETQYF. DNA of the CDR3: TGTGCCAGCAGCTTGCCCCAAGAGACCCAGTACTTC.

The chain employs TRBV5-1 and TRBJ2-2; TRBD1 might be the D (6 bases). Trimming pared 1 base from V and 4 bases from J, leaving 8 bases between. This CDR3 comprises 14 residues. The germline CDR1 and CDR2 sequences are SGHRS and YFSETQ. CDR3 sequence (DNA): TGCGCCAGCAGCTTGTTAGGGGGCACCGGGGAGCTGTTTTTT. This translates into CASSLLGGTGELFF.

J is TRBJ1-3 and V is TRBV28, with 9 bases identical to TRBD1. Trimming removed 5 bases from V and 4 bases from J; junction bases left unmatched: 6. This CDR3 contains 15 residues. Per germline, CDR1 MDHEN and CDR2 SYDVKM. The CDR3 DNA is TGTGCCAGCAGTCCATACAGGGGGCCGGGAAACACCATATATTTT. It codes for CASSPYRGPGNTIYF.

The genes are TRBV4-1 and TRBJ2-1; no clear D. The germline V and J ends were trimmed by 2 bases and 1 base, with 15 bases remaining between them. This CDR3 is built from 17 residues. Germline V gene lookup returns CDR1 MGHRA and CDR2 YSYEKL. The CDR3 DNA is TGCGCCAGCAGCCAACTTGACCTAGGGTTTTCCTACAATGAGCAGTTCTTC. Protein: CASSQLDLGFSYNEQFF.

The chain recombines TRBV7-2 with TRBJ2-2; unclear D gene. The CDR3 totals 13 residues. The ends were cut back, 3 bases at V and 6 bases at J, with 8 bases in the middle. Germline V gene sequence: CDR1 SGHTA, CDR2 FQGNSA. The CDR3 DNA is TGTGCCAGCAGCTTTATTTTCCCCGGGGAGCTGTTTTTT. It translates to CASSFIFPGELFF.

The J gene is TRBJ2-2, the V gene TRBV28, with 8 nucleotides matching TRBD2. Trimming took 6 bases from V and 5 from J; bases not matched to a gene: 5. Germline lookup yields CDR1 MDHEN and CDR2 SYDVKM. The CDR3 loop spans 14 amino acids. CDR3: CASRVASGTGELFF. In nucleotides, the CDR3 is TGTGCCAGCAGAGTCGCTAGCGGGACCGGGGAGCTGTTTTTT.

The rearrangement joins TRBV5-6 to TRBJ2-7, with D perhaps matching TRBD1 or TRBD2 (5 bases each). CDR3 length equals 13 residues. Germline-derived CDR1 and CDR2 are SGHDT and YYEEEE. Trimming pared 7 bases from V and 0 bases from J, leaving 11 bases between. CDR3 sequence: CASAGTDSYEQYF. The CDR3 DNA is TGTGCCAGCGCCGGGACGGACTCCTACGAGCAGTACTTC.

This sequence joins TRBV7-2 and TRBJ2-3; TRBD2 aligns across 11 bases. The CDR3 totals 16 residues. CDR1 and CDR2 (germline): SGHTA, FQGNSA. Trimming took 3 bases from V and 2 from J; bases not matched to a gene: 4. Here the CDR3 reads CASSFSGRAYTDTQYF. DNA of the CDR3: TGTGCCAGCAGCTTTAGCGGGAGGGCTTACACAGATACGCAGTATTTT.

This clone was picked up one time. The chain's CDR3 is CASSEDGGPGAKNIQYF. CDR3 DNA sequence: TGTGCCAGCAGTGAGGACGGAGGGCCTGGGGCCAAAAACATTCAGTACTTC. The V call is TRBV25-1, the J call TRBJ2-4; a weak D match, TRBD2 (6 bases). The CDR3 has 17 residues. CDR1 is MGHDK and CDR2 is SYGVNS in the germline V gene. With 3 bases removed from V and 1 base from J, the gap between germline ends came to 16 bases.

The chain is built from TRBV11-2 and TRBJ2-1; D is possibly TRBD2 (5 bases). Deletions cut 3 bases from V and 6 bases from J, with 9 bases between. Germline V CDR1 and CDR2: SGHAT, FQNNGV. This CDR3 contains 13 residues. As DNA, the CDR3 is TGTGCCAGCAGCTTCCTGGCGGGCAATGAGCAGTTCTTC. It encodes CASSFLAGNEQFF. Full variable domain (missing parts from reference TRBV11-2 and TRBJ2-1): EAGVAQSPRYKIIEKRQSVAFWCNPISGHATLYWYQQILGQGPKLLIQFQNNGVVDDSQLPKDRFSAERLKGVDSTLKIQPAKLEDSAVYLCASSFLAGNEQFFGPGTRLTVL.

The V gene is TRBV19, the J gene TRBJ1-1; 8 bases match TRBD1. Germline assignment: CDR1 LNHDA and CDR2 SQIVND (reference sequence). After removal of 7 bases from V and 4 bases from J, the junction contained 5 bases not matched to a gene. The CDR3 has 13 amino acids. The DNA for the CDR3 is TGTGCCAGTAATGACAGGGGAGGCACTGAAGCTTTCTTT. Its translation: CASNDRGGTEAFF.

The chain is built from TRBV5-1 and TRBJ2-3, with D hard to call. Germline CDR1 reads SGHRS; CDR2 reads YFSETQ. The CDR3 is made up of 16 amino acids. The V end lost 4 bases, the J end lost 3 bases, and 18 bases lay between the germline ends. The CDR3 nucleotides read TGCGCCAGCAGCCCGGCTTCTCCGAGAAGTACAGATACGCAGTATTTT. It specifies CASSPASPRSTDTQYF.

The chain uses TRBV6-1 and TRBJ2-1, with D possibly being TRBD1 or TRBD2 (5 bases each). With 6 bases removed from V and 10 bases from J, the gap between germline ends came to 22 bases. CDR3 length: 15 amino acids. Germline CDR1 reads MNHNS; CDR2 reads SASEGT. The chain's CDR3 is CASSHTGPRSGEQFF. The CDR3 nucleotides read TGTGCCAGCAGCCATACGGGACCTCGGTCTGGGGAGCAGTTCTTC.

This clone has more than one count but fewer than ten. V is TRBV10-2 and J is TRBJ2-5; D is unclear. Germline V gives CDR1 WSHSY, CDR2 SAAADI. The CDR3 is 12 residues long. V was trimmed by 2 bases and J by 4 bases, leaving 5 bases between them. Here the CDR3 reads CASSEMTETQYF. CDR3 in DNA: TGCGCCAGCAGTGAGATGACAGAGACCCAGTACTTC.

V is TRBV29-1 and J is TRBJ1-1, with D possibly TRBD1 on 5 matching bases. With 3 bases removed from V and 3 bases from J, the gap between germline ends came to 8 bases. CDR3 length equals 12 residues. Germline V gene lookup returns CDR1 SQVTM and CDR2 ANQGSEA. CDR3 sequence reads: CSVDPRDTEAFF. In nucleotides, the CDR3 is TGCAGCGTTGATCCCAGGGACACTGAAGCTTTCTTT.

This clone has more than one count but fewer than ten. This chain joins TRBV28 and TRBJ1-1, with D unclear. This CDR3 region has 12 residues. Germline CDR1 MDHEN, CDR2 SYDVKM. V lost 3 bases and J 6 bases, leaving 8 bases between the germline ends. Written as DNA, the CDR3 is TGTGCCAGCAGTTTTAGCCTACCTGAAGCTTTCTTT. Translation gives CASSFSLPEAFF.

On this clone: The same CDR3 is also encoded by other DNA sequences in this sample. V is TRBV6-1 and J is TRBJ1-5, with D tentatively TRBD1 (5 bases). Trimming took off 3 bases at V and 6 bases at J, with 9 bases between the two ends. CDR1 and CDR2 (germline): MNHNS, SASEGT. The CDR3 is made up of 13 amino acids. DNA of the CDR3: TGTGCCAGCAGTGAGAGAAGGGGTCAGCCCCAGCATTTT. Translation: CASSERRGQPQHF.

A remark on this clone: A far more abundant clone sits one base away, making this likely a read error. Distinct nucleotide sequences in the sample also encode this CDR3. This chain uses TRBV7-6 with TRBJ1-2; D remains ambiguous. CDR1 and CDR2 from the germline V gene are SGHVS and FNYEAQ. The CDR3 is 16 residues long. CDR3 in amino acids: CASSLEPGDAYYGYTF. CDR3 in DNA: TGTGCCAGCAGCTTAGAGCCCGGCGACGCCTACTATGGTTACACCTTC. The full variable domain, with the rest looked up from reference TRBV7-6 and TRBJ1-2, is GAGVSQSPRYKVTKRGQDVALRCDPISGHVSLYWYRQALGQGPEFLTYFNYEAQQDKSGLPNDRFSAERPEGSISTLTIQRTEQRDSAMYRCASSLEPGDAYYGYTFGSGTRLTVV.

V usage is TRBV5-1 and J usage is TRBJ2-5; tentatively, D is TRBD2 (5 bases). CDR1 and CDR2 (germline): SGHRS, YFSETQ. V lost 1 base, J lost 4 bases, and 14 bases lay in between. This CDR3 is built from 15 residues. The CDR3 DNA is TGCGCCAGCAGCTTGAGAGGAGGATCGGCAGAGACCCAGTACTTC. This encodes CASSLRGGSAETQYF.

V usage is TRBV7-2 and J usage is TRBJ1-5, with D unclear. CDR1 and CDR2 from the germline V gene are SGHTA and FQGNSA. This CDR3 region has 15 residues. The V gene lost 2 bases and the J gene lost 4 bases, with 12 bases spanning the gap. This CDR3 reads CASSLYGQENQPQHF. CDR3 nucleotides: TGTGCCAGCAGCTTATATGGCCAGGAGAATCAGCCCCAGCATTTT.

The chain uses TRBV28 and TRBJ1-2; D call uncertain. Trimming cost V 2 bases and J 8 bases, with 9 bases left between them. Germline V gene sequence: CDR1 MDHEN, CDR2 SYDVKM. This CDR3 is built from 12 residues. The CDR3 DNA reads as TGTGCCAGCAGTTTAACCAGTTTGGGCTACACCTTC. Translating gives CASSLTSLGYTF.

The J gene is TRBJ2-4, the V gene TRBV5-1; TRBD2 is a possible D gene (5 bases). The CDR3 runs 13 residues. CDR1 and CDR2 (germline): SGHRS, YFSETQ. V was shortened by 0 bases and J by 7 bases, with 8 bases between the two germline ends. The DNA of the CDR3 is TGCGCCAGCAGCTTGGCGGGCGGGAACATTCAGTACTTC. Translating it yields CASSLAGGNIQYF.

The V call is TRBV7-9, the J call TRBJ2-1, with 7 bases fitting TRBD1. The V gene end was trimmed by 2 bases and the J gene end by 5 bases; junction bases not matched to a gene: 9. Germline CDR1 and CDR2: SEHNR and FQNEAQ (reference sequence). This CDR3 is 16 amino acids long. As DNA, the CDR3 is TGTGCCAGCAGCTTAATTTGGGGACAGAGAAACAATGAGCAGTTCTTC. Protein: CASSLIWGQRNNEQFF. Full variable domain (missing parts from reference TRBV7-9 and TRBJ2-1): DTGVSQNPRHKITKRGQNVTFRCDPISEHNRLYWYRQTLGQGPEFLTYFQNEAQLEKSRLLSDRFSAERPKGSFSTLEIQRTEQGDSAMYLCASSLIWGQRNNEQFFGPGTRLTVL.

The chain links TRBV5-6 to TRBJ2-7; tentatively, D is TRBD2 (5 bases). The V end lost 3 bases, the J end lost 4 bases, and 14 bases lay between the germline ends. CDR3 length: 14 amino acids. Germline V gene sequence: CDR1 SGHDT, CDR2 YYEEEE. The DNA for the CDR3 is TGTGCCAGCAGCTCGTTGGACTCACCGTACGAGCAGTACTTC. It is translated as CASSSLDSPYEQYF.

To note about this clone: This sample also contains other DNA sequences that code for the same CDR3. CDR3 sequence (DNA): TGTGCCAGCAGCTCAGGACAGGGGAATGAAAAACTGTTTTTT. Protein product: CASSSGQGNEKLFF. This chain uses TRBV7-9 with TRBJ1-4; 9 positions match TRBD1. CDR3 size: 14 residues. Germline loops: CDR1 SEHNR, CDR2 FQNEAQ (reference sequence). J was trimmed by 5 bases and V by 4 bases; bases with no gene match: 2.

The chain has TRBV5-6 and TRBJ1-1; tentative D call: TRBD1 (5 bases). Trimming took 1 base from V and 0 from J, leaving 10 bases between them. The CDR3 totals 15 residues. Germline V gene data show CDR1 as SGHDT and CDR2 as YYEEEE. CDR3 DNA sequence: TGTGCCAGCAGCTTGAGTGGGGGAATGAACACTGAAGCTTTCTTT. Encoded protein: CASSLSGGMNTEAFF.

This chain joins TRBV4-2 and TRBJ2-1; 15 bases are a match to TRBD2. Germline V gene sequence: CDR1 LGHNA, CDR2 YNFKEQ. This CDR3 comprises 18 residues. The J segment lost 1 base and the V segment lost 4 bases, leaving 5 bases of the junction unmatched. The CDR3 protein is CASSPGLAGGGSYNEQFF. The CDR3 DNA is TGTGCCAGCAGCCCAGGACTAGCGGGAGGGGGGTCCTACAATGAGCAGTTCTTC.

This clone turned up a few times. Other DNA sequences in the sample encode the same CDR3. V gene TRBV18 combines with J gene TRBJ1-3; D gene unclear. Germline CDR1 KGHSH, CDR2 LQKENI. V dropped 0 bases and J dropped 0 bases, with 6 bases sitting between them. This CDR3 is built from 15 residues. The CDR3 nucleotides are TGTGCCAGCTCACCACCGGTCGGCTCTGGAAACACCATATATTTT. It yields the protein CASSPPVGSGNTIYF.